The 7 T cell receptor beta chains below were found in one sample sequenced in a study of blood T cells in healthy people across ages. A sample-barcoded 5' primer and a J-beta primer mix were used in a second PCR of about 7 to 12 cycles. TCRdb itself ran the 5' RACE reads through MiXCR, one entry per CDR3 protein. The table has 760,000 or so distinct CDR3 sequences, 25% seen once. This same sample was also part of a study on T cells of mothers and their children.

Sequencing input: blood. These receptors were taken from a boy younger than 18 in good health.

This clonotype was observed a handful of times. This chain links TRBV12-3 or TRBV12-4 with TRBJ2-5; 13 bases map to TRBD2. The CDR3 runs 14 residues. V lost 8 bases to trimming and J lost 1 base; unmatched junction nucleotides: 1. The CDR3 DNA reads TGTGCCAGCGGGACTAGCGGGACCCAAGAGACCCAGTACTTC. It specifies CASGTSGTQETQYF.

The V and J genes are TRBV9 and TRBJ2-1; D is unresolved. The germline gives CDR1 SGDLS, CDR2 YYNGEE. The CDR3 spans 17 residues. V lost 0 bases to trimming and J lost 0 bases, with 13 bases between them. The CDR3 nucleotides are TGTGCCAGCAGCGTAGCCCCGGACGGACGCTCCTACAATGAGCAGTTCTTC. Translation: CASSVAPDGRSYNEQFF.

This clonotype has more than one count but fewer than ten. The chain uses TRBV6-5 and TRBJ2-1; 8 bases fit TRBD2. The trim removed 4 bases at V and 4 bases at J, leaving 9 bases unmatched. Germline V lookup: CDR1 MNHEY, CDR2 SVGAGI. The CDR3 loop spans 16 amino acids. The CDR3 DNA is TGTGCCAGCAGTTCCCCACTAGCGGAGTCTTACAATGAGCAGTTCTTC. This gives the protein CASSSPLAESYNEQFF.

This chain's CDR3 is CASSPLEREREETQYF. The DNA of the CDR3 is TGTGCCAGTAGTCCTCTGGAGCGGGAGAGAGAAGAGACCCAGTACTTC. The chain combines TRBV19 with TRBJ2-5; 8 nucleotides align to TRBD2. This CDR3 is built from 16 residues. V lost 5 bases, J lost 3 bases, and 11 bases stayed unmatched. CDR1 is LNHDA, CDR2 SQIVND, per germline (reference sequence).

CDR3 bases: TGTGCCAGCAGTTCGTTGGGGACAGGGGGTTTGGGGCAGTACTTC. This gives the protein CASSSLGTGGLGQYF. The chain combines TRBV6-5 with TRBJ2-7, with 11 positions matching TRBD1. The CDR3 covers 15 residues. Germline V gives CDR1 MNHEY, CDR2 SVGAGI. The V segment lost 4 bases and the J segment 9 bases; nucleotides outside the gene matches: 11.

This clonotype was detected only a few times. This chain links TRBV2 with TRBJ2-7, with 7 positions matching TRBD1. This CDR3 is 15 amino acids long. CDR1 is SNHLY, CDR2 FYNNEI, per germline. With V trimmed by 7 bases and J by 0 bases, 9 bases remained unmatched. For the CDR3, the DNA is TGTGCCAGCAAGTCACAGGGGCGCAACTCCTACGAGCAGTACTTC. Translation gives CASKSQGRNSYEQYF.

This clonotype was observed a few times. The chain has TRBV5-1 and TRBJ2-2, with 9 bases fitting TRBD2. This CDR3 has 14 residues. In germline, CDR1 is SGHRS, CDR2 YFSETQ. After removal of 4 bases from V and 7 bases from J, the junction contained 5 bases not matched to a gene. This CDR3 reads CASSRSGGLGELFF. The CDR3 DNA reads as TGCGCCAGCAGCCGCAGCGGGGGGCTCGGGGAGCTGTTTTTT.